These T cell receptor beta chains were read from a single sample in a study of CD8+ T cells in alopecia areata. This table comes from immunoSEQ multiplex PCR, and its TCRdb copy is limited to in-frame clones, with some not included. The table lists about 120,000 clones, about 50% of them singletons. Sequenced material: CD4+ T cells sorted from blood, taken at week 4, from a patient treated with tofacitinib. The source is a human donor with alopecia areata. Both conserved end residues are part of each CDR3. D genes are given only for firm matches. Clone size, where shown, is once, few, many, or a class for clones that have expanded.

size | D | J | V | DNA | CDR3
. | . | TRBJ2-2 | TRBV5-4 | TGTGCCAGCAGAGGTTACACCGGGGAGCTGTTTTTT | CASRGYTGELFF
. | TRBD2 | TRBJ2-1 | TRBV7-9 | TGTGCCAGCACCGAGGTCGGGACTAGCGGGAGGAATGAGCAGTTCTTC | CASTEVGTSGRNEQFF
once | . | TRBJ2-5 | TRBV5-1 | TGCGCCAGCAGCTTGGACGTGGGCGGGGAGACCCAGTACTTC | CASSLDVGGETQYF
. | . | TRBJ1-1 | TRBV29-1 | TGCAGCGTTGTGAAAGTCCGCACTGAAGCTTTCTTT | CSVVKVRTEAFF
few | TRBD2 | TRBJ2-2 | TRBV19 | TGTGCCAGTAGTCCCCTAGCGGGGTACGGGGAGCTGTTTTTT | CASSPLAGYGELFF
. | . | TRBJ2-3 | TRBV7-9 | TGTGCCAGCAGCTTAACTAGCCAGGGTCGGGGGACGCAGTATTTT | CASSLTSQGRGTQYF
. | . | TRBJ2-7 | TRBV5-6 | TGTGCCAGCAGCTTGTGGGACGAGCAGTACTTC | CASSLWDEQYF
once | . | TRBJ1-2 | TRBV27 | TGTGCCAGCACCGAGAAGCTAGGCTATGGCTACACCTTC | CASTEKLGYGYTF
few | . | TRBJ2-5 | TRBV2 | TGTGCCAGCAGTGTTCCGGGGGTGGGTCAAGAGACCCAGTACTTC | CASSVPGVGQETQYF
few | . | TRBJ2-7 | TRBV7-8 | TGTGCCAGCAGCTTCGGGATCTCCTACGAGCAGTACTTC | CASSFGISYEQYF
. | . | TRBJ2-7 | TRBV5-1 | TGCGCCAGCAGCTTGGGACGAGTACAGGGCCACTACGAGCAGTACTTC | CASSLGRVQGHYEQYF
few | TRBD2 | TRBJ2-7 | TRBV27 | TGTGCCAGCCTCAATACTTGGACTAGCTTCCACGAGCAGTACTTC | CASLNTWTSFHEQYF
. | TRBD1 | TRBJ1-1 | TRBV2 | TGTGCCAGCAGCCGGACAGGAGAAACAACTGAAGCTTTCTTT | CASSRTGETTEAFF
few | . | TRBJ2-4 | TRBV29-1 | TGCAGCGTTGAAGGGCTAGCCAAAAACATTCAGTACTTC | CSVEGLAKNIQYF
. | . | TRBJ2-3 | TRBV5-1 | TGCGCCAGCAGCTTGGTGGGGACCACAGATACGCAGTATTTT | CASSLVGTTDTQYF
few | . | TRBJ2-1 | TRBV6-1 | TGTGCCACATACCAGGTTGGGAATGAGCAGTTCTTC | CATYQVGNEQFF
. | . | TRBJ1-4 | TRBV30 | TGTGCCTGGACAGCTTTTCATGAAAAACTGTTTTTT | CAWTAFHEKLFF
. | . | TRBJ1-5 | TRBV6-5 | TGTGCCAGCAGTTACTCGATCAGGAGCAATCAGCCCCAGCATTTT | CASSYSIRSNQPQHF
few | . | TRBJ2-5 | TRBV30 | TGTGCCTGGAGTGTACGAGAGACCCAGTACTTC | CAWSVRETQYF
few | TRBD1 | TRBJ2-5 | TRBV29-1 | TGCAGCGCAGGGACAGACGGAGAGACCCAGTACTTC | CSAGTDGETQYF
. | TRBD2 | TRBJ2-5 | TRBV30 | TGTGCCTGGAGTACGGGACTAGCGGGACCAGAGACCCAGTACTTC | CAWSTGLAGPETQYF